The entry below gives a single T cell receptor (beta chain) sequence along with its context. These data belong to a study of CD8 T cells in Susac syndrome. An amount of RNA that ranged from roughly 0.45 to 1 ug was reverse transcribed with random hexamers. Amplification of TCR beta CDR3 spanned 54 Vbeta and 13 Jbeta via immunoSEQ multiplex PCR. TCRdb redid the calling of the immunoSEQ multiplex PCR reads with MiXCR, one entry per CDR3 protein. The sample has roughly 250,000 distinct CDR3 sequences, less than 96% seen once. Germline CDR1 and CDR2: GTSNPN and SVGIG (reference sequence). The ends lost 5 bases at V and 2 bases at J; junction bases unmatched: 7. The CDR3 spans 15 residues.

Sequenced sample: CD4+ T cells from PBMCs. This receptor was taken from a human donor with Susac syndrome. This rearrangement joins TRBV30 to TRBJ1-1; 11 positions agree with TRBD1. CDR3 nucleotides: TGTGCCTGGTCCGGGACAGGGGGATTTAACACTGAAGCTTTCTTT. This sequence encodes CAWSGTGGFNTEAFF.